This T cell receptor (beta chain) was sequenced for a study of graft-versus-host responses after intestinal transplantation. Study-level information: Recipients were all induced with anti-thymocyte globulin, then given tacrolimus and steroids for 2 to 3 years.

Lymphocytes (intraepithelial and lamina propria) were released by processing the graft tissue. Study results and caveats: Where graft-donor T cell macrochimerism was present, patients had high graft-versus-host to host-versus-graft clonal ratios in allografts. GvH clones surfaced in recipient marrow, some emerging earlier in ileum or blood.

Germline V gene sequence: CDR1 SNHLY, CDR2 FYNNEI. The CDR3 consists of 11 residues. Trimming stripped 10 bases from V and 6 bases from J, with 11 bases between. The method was immunoSEQ multiplex PCR; TCRdb's version includes in-frame clones alone and lacks a portion of them. The table shows around 18,000 clones, with roughly 80% occurring only once. Turning to this clone: What it binds is unknown.

This receptor was identified in a human patient who received an intestinal transplant, so some T cells may come from the graft donor. This sequence joins TRBV2 and TRBJ2-3; no reliable D call. The specimen was ileum tissue, collected 17 days after transplant. In DNA, the CDR3 is TGTGCCACTTTAATAGTCGATACGCAGTATTTT. Protein: CATLIVDTQYF.